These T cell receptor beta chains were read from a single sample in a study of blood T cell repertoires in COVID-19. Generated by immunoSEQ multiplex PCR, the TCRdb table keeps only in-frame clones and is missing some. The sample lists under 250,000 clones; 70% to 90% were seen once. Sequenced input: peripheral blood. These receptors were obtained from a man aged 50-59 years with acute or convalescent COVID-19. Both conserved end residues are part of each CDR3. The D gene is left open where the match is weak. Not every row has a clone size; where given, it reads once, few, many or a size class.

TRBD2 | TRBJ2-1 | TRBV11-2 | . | TGTGCCAGCCCACCCGGGACTAGCGGGAGAATGGATGAGCAGTTCTTC | CASPPGTSGRMDEQFF
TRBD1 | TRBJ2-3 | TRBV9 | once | TGTGCCAGCAGCGTACAAGGACAGGTTAGCACAGATACGCAGTATTTT | CASSVQGQVSTDTQYF
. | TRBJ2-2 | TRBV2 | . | TGTGCCAGCAGTGAGGGGCCGGCAAACACCGGGGAGCTGTTTTTT | CASSEGPANTGELFF
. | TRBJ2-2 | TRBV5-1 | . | TGCGCCAGCAGCTCCCTAGCAGATGGGAGAGGGTCCGGGGAGCTGTTTTTT | CASSSLADGRGSGELFF
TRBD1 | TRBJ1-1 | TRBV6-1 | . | TGTGCCAGCAGTGAAAGGAAGACAGGGGGGTACACTGAAGCTTTCTTT | CASSERKTGGYTEAFF
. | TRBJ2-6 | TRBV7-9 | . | TGTGCCAGCAGCTTAGCACTGTCCTCTGGGGCCAACGTCCTGACTTTC | CASSLALSSGANVLTF
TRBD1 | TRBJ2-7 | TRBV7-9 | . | TGTGCCAGCAGCGCCGGGACAGGGGTGTACGAGCAGTACTTC | CASSAGTGVYEQYF
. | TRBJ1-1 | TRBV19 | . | TGTGCCAGTAGTCCCCGATTAGCGAACACTGAAGCTTTCTTT | CASSPRLANTEAFF
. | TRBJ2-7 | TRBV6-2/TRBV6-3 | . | TGTGCCAGCAGTTTTGGGGGGATTCTCTACGAGCAGTACTTC | CASSFGGILYEQYF
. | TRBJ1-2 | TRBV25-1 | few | TGTGCCAGCAGTGTACCAGGGTGGGACTATGGCTACACCTTC | CASSVPGWDYGYTF
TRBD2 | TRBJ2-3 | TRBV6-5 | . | TGTGCCAGCAGTTTGAACCCTAGCGGTAGCACAGATACGCAGTATTTT | CASSLNPSGSTDTQYF
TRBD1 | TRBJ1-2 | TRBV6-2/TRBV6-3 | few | TGTGCCAGCAGTTACTCGGCGGGACAGGGATTCTATGGCTACACCTTC | CASSYSAGQGFYGYTF
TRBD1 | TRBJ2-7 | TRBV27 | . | TGTGCCAGCAGTTCAAAACAGTGGGGACAGGGATACGAGCAGTACTTC | CASSSKQWGQGYEQYF
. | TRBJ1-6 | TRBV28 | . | TGTGCCAGCAGTTTATCCCGCGATTCACCCCTCCACTTT | CASSLSRDSPLHF
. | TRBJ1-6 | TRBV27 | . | TGTGCCAGCAGTCTGCAGGATTCACCCCTCCACTTT | CASSLQDSPLHF
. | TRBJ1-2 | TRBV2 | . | TGTGCCAGCAATAAGGGACTTCTTAACTATGGCTACACCTTC | CASNKGLLNYGYTF
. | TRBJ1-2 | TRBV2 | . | TGTGCCAGCAGTTCCGCCCTGACCGGGGGCTACACCTTC | CASSSALTGGYTF
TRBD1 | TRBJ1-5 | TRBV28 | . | TGTGCCAGCAGGAGATCCGCAGGGGGAAGAAGCAATCAGCCCCAGCATTTT | CASRRSAGGRSNQPQHF